The table lists the clone carrying this T cell receptor (beta chain) with many counts. Its specificity is unknown. From germline, CDR1 is MRHNA and CDR2 SNTAGT. The CDR3 length is 16 residues. The V end lost 8 bases, the J end lost 0 bases, and 17 bases lay between the germline ends. The data originate from a study of T cells after yellow fever vaccination. Study background: Fractions containing few cells were prepared with SMART-Seq v4 Ultra Low Input.

Study-level results: Abundant contaminating clonotypes from the bulk population could appear in FACS-sorted repertoires. Detected again after the booster were most primary-vaccination clones, at 95% to 96% CD4 and about 89% CD8. Peaking faster, on day 5 versus 15, the secondary response was nonetheless weaker.

From the 5' RACE reads, TCRdb called clonotypes with MiXCR, one entry per CDR3 protein. The sample lists more than 55,000 distinct CDR3 sequences, 7.4% occurring once. Sequencing used CD8+ T cells sorted from PBMCs, obtained 15 days after the yellow fever booster vaccination. This chain connects TRBV6-4 to TRBJ2-4; the D gene is possibly TRBD1 (5 bases). The TCR comes from a man aged 25 to 40 who received the YFV17D yellow fever vaccine. The CDR3 nucleotides read TGTGCCAGCCCCCATCATTCCGGACAAGCCAAAAACATTCAGTACTTC. Encoded protein: CASPHHSGQAKNIQYF.